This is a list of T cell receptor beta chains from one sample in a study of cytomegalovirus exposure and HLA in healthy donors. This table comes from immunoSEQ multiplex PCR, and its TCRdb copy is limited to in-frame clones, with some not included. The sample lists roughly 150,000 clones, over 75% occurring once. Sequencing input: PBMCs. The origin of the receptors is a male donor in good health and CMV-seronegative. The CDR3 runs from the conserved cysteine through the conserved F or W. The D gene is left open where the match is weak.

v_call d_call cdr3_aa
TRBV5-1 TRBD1 CASSAQGADGYTF
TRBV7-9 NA CASPPGVGNTIYF
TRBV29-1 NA CSARGSSYEQYF
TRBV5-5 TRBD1 CASSWTGERGNTIYF
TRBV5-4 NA CASSAQGRTPNSPLHF
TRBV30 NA CAWSVSRLQETQYF
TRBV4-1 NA CASSQEAGLLSNQPQHF
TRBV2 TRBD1 CASRAGQGRNTEAFF
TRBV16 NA CASSQSGRSYEQYF
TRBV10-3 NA CAISDGDGSPLHF
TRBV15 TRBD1 CATSRDRGFSPLHF
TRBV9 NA CASRPGPKPTGEQYF
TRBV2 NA CASSSPTGTNNQPQHF
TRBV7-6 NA CASSGPRQGVHEQYF
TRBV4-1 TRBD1 CASSPPDRGHNSPLHF
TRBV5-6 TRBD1 CASTLDRGNEQYF
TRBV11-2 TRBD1 CASSPPMHRGRFSTEAFF
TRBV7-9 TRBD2 CASRYYSGGAETQYF
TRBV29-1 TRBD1 CSAGTGQSGPFF
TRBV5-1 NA CASSLRGNPELEQFF
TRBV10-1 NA CASSDSTAGTQYF
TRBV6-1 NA CASSAEVVRSYEQYF
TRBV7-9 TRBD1 CASSLRDRDRGGYTF
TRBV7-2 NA CASSLGPGGLTGELFF
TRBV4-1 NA CASSRIQAATNEKLFF
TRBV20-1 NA CSATTNNEQFF
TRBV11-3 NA CASSISGGTEAFF
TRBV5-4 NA CASSRGGQSNQPQHF
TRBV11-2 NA CASSLGSQETQYF
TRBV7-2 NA CASSLSGGGQPQHF
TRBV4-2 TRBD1 CASSQGQGIHEQYF
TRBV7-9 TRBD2 CASSLETSATQYF
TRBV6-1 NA CASTPTGAPDQPQHF
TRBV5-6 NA CASSRDRSYGYTF
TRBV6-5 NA CASSYDTSNYGYTF
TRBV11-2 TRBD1 CASSYRQGSNTGELFF
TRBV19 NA CASSGLLTEAFF
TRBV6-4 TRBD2 CASSVGTNTDTQYF
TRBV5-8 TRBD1 CASSLGQGDFFGSPLHF
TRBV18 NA CASSPETDTQYF
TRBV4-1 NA CASRHRQDTDTQYF
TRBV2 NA CASSEFGITAGELFF